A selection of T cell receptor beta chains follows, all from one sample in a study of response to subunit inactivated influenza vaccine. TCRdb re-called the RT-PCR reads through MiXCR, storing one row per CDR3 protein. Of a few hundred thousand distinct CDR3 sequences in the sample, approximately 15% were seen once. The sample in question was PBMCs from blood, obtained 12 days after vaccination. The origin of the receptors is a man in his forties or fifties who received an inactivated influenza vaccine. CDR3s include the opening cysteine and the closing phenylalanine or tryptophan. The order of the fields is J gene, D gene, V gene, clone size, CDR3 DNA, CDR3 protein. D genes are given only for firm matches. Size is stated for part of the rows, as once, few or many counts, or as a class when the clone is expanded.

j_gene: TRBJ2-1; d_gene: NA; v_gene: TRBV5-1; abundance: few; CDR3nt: TGCGCCAGCAGCTTGTGGGGTGAGCAGTTCTTC; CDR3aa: CASSLWGEQFF
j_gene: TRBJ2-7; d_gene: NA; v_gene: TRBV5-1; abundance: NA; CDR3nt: TGCGCCAGCAGCTTGTCCACAGGCACATCCTACGAGCAGTACTTC; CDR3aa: CASSLSTGTSYEQYF
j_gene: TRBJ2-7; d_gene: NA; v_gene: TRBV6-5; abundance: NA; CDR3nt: TGTGCCAGCAGTTACCTACAGGAACTAACCTACGAGCAGTACTTC; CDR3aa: CASSYLQELTYEQYF
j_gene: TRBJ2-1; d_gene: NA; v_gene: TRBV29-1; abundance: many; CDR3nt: TGCAGCGTTGAAGCCAGCTCCTACAATGAGCAGTTCTTC; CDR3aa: CSVEASSYNEQFF
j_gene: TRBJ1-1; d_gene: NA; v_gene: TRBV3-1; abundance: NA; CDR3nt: TGTGCCAGCAGCCCGCGACAGAGGGCTGAAGCTTTCTTT; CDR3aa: CASSPRQRAEAFF
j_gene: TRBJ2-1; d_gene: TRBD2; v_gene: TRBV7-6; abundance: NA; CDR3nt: TGTGCCAGCGGACCCTCCGGGGGGACTAGACTTTACAATGAGCAGTTCTTC; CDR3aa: CASGPSGGTRLYNEQFF
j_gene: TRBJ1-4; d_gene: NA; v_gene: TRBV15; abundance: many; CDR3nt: TGTGCCACCAGCACCCGCGGGACAAACGGAAAACTGTTTTTT; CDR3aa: CATSTRGTNGKLFF
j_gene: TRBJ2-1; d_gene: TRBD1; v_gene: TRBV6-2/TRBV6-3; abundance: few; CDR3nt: TGTGCCAGCAGTTACTTAATACAGGGGGGATTCCATAAGTACAATGAGCAGTTCTTC; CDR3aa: CASSYLIQGGFHKYNEQFF
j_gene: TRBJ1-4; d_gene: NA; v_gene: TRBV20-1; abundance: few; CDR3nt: TGCAGTGCTAGATATCTAGGAGGTGAAGAAAAACTGTTTTTT; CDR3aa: CSARYLGGEEKLFF
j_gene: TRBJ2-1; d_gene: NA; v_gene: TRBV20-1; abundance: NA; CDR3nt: TGCAGTGCCCCCGACCCCCCAAAAATGTATGAGCAGTTCTTC; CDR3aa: CSAPDPPKMYEQFF
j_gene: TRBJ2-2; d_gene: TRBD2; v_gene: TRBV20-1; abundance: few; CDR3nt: TGCAGTGCTCCTGGACTAGCGGCAAACACCGGGGAGCTGTTTTTT; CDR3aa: CSAPGLAANTGELFF
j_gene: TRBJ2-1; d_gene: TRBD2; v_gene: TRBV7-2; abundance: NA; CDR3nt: TGTGCCAGCAGCTTAGTGGGGACTAGCGGGTACTATGAGCAGTTCTTC; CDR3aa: CASSLVGTSGYYEQFF
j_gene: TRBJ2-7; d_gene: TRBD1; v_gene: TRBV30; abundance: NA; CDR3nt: TGTGCCTGGAGTACCGGACAGGGGAGGGCCTACGAGCAGTACTTC; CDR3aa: CAWSTGQGRAYEQYF
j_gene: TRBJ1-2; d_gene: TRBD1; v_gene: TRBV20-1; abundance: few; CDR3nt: TGCAGTGCTAGAGCAGGGGGCGACTATGGCTACACCTTC; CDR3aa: CSARAGGDYGYTF
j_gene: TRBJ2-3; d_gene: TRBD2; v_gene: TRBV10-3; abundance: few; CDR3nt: TGTGCCATCAGCCTTATGACTAGCGGGAGTGGCACGCAGTATTTT; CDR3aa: CAISLMTSGSGTQYF
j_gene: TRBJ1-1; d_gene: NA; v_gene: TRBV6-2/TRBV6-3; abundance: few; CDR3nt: TGTGCCAGCACCCAAACCCCCCGGCCGTCAAACACTGAAGCTTTCTTT; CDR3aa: CASTQTPRPSNTEAFF
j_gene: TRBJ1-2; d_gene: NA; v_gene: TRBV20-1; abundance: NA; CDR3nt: TGCAGTGCTAGCTATTACGGCTACACCTTC; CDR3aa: CSASYYGYTF
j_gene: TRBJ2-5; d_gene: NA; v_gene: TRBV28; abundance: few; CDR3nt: TGTGCCAGCAGCACAATCTGGTTGGGCAGCCAAGAGACCCAGTACTTC; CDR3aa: CASSTIWLGSQETQYF
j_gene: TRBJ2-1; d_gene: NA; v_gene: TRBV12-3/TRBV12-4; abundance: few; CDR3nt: TGTGCCAGCAGTTTTGTGGGAAAACGGGAGTTCTTC; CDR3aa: CASSFVGKREFF
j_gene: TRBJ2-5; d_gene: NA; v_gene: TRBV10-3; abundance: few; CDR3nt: TGTGCCATCAGTGGCGGGCCAGCGGAGCAAGAGACCCAGTACTTC; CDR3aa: CAISGGPAEQETQYF
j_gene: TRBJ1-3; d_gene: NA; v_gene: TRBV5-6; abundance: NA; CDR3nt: TGTGCCAGCAGCTTTTCTCCCCAAGGCGGAAACACCATATATTTT; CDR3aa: CASSFSPQGGNTIYF
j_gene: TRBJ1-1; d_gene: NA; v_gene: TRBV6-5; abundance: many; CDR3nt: TGTGCCAGCAGTTCTAGGACAGCTAACACTGAAGCTTTCTTT; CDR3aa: CASSSRTANTEAFF
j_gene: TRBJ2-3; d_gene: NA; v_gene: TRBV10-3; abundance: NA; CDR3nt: TGTGCCATCAACATGGGACCCCAGTCGGATACGCAGTATTTT; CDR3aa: CAINMGPQSDTQYF
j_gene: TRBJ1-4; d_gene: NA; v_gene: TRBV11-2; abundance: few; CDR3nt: TGTGCCAGCAGCTTAATATATTCAACTAATGAAAAACTGTTTTTT; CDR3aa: CASSLIYSTNEKLFF
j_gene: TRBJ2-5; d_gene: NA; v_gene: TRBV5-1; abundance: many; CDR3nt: TGTGCCAGCAGTTTAGTTGGAGAAGAGACCCAGTACTTC; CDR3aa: CASSLVGEETQYF
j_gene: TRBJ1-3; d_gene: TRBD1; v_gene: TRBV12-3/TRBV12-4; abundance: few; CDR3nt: TGTGCCAGCAGAGGGACAGGCGGCACCATATATTTT; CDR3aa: CASRGTGGTIYF
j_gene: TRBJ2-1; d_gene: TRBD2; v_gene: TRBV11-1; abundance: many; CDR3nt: TGTGCCAGCAGCTTAGATTCACTAGCGGGGAGCTCCTACAATGAGCAGTTCTTC; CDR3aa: CASSLDSLAGSSYNEQFF
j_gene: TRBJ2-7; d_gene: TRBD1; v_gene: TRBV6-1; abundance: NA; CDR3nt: TGTGCCAGCATCTCATGGACAGGGTTTTACGAGCAGTACTTC; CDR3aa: CASISWTGFYEQYF
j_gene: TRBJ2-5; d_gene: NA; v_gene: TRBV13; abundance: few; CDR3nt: TGTGCCAGCAGCCTAGCTGGGGACTTCACGGAGACCCAGTACTTC; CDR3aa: CASSLAGDFTETQYF
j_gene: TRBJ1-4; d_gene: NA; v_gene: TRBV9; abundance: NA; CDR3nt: TGTGCCAGAATCACGGCGGGCAACACAACTAATGAAAAACTGTTTTTT; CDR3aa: CARITAGNTTNEKLFF
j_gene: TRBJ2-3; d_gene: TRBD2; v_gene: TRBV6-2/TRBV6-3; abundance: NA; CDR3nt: TGTGCCAGCAGTCGCCCGGACGGGAGGAGGACAGATACGCAGTATTTT; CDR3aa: CASSRPDGRRTDTQYF
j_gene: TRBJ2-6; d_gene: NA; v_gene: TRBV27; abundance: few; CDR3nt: TGTGCCAGCAGTCGAAGGGCGTACGCGACTGGGGCCAACGTCCTGACTTTC; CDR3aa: CASSRRAYATGANVLTF
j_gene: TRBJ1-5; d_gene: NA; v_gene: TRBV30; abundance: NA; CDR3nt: TGTGCCTGGAGTGTAGTGCCCCCCAGCCATATCAGCCCCCAGCATTTT; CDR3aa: CAWSVVPPSHISPQHF
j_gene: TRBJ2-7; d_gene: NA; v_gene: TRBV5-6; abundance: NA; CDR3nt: TGTGCCAGCAGCTTGGCCGGACAAGGGGGGTCCTACGAGCAGTACTTC; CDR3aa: CASSLAGQGGSYEQYF
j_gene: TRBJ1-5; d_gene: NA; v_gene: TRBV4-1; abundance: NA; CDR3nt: TGCGCCAGCAGCCAAGAAAGGACAGTCCTGCCCCAGCATTTT; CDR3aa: CASSQERTVLPQHF
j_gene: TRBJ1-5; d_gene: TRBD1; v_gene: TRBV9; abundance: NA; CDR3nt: TGTGCCAGCAGCACCGGACAGGGCCATCAGCCCCAGCATTTT; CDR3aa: CASSTGQGHQPQHF
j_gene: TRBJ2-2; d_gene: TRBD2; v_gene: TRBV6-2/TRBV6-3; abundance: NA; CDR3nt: TGTGCCAGCAGACCCGGACTAGCGGCGGGGGAGCTGTTTTTT; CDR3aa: CASRPGLAAGELFF
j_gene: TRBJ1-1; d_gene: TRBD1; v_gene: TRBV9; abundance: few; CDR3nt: TGTGCCAGCAGCGTTGAGGGACAGGGCTACACTGAAGCTTTCTTT; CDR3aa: CASSVEGQGYTEAFF
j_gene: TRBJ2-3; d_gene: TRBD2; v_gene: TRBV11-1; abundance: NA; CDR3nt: TGTGCCAGCAGCTTCGGCAGAACCGGGACTAGCGGCACAGATACGCAGTATTTT; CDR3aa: CASSFGRTGTSGTDTQYF
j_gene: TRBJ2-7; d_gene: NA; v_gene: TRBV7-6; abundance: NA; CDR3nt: TGTGCCAGCAGCTTAGCGGAGGACAGACTCTACGAGCAGTACTTC; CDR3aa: CASSLAEDRLYEQYF
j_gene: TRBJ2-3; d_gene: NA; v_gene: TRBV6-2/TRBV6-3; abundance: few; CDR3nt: TGTGCCAGCACCGGACGGGGCAGCCCAGATACGCAGTATTTT; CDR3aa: CASTGRGSPDTQYF
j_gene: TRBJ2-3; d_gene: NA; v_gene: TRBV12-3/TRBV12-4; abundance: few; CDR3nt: TGTGCCAGCAGTTTCCCGGGACTCTACGCGGGAACGCAGTATTTT; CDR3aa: CASSFPGLYAGTQYF